A selection of T cell receptor beta chains follows, all from one sample in a study of OX40 agonist ivuxolimab in advanced cancers. Profiled with immunoSEQ multiplex PCR; TCRdb holds only in-frame clones, not every one. The sample contains 21,000 or so clones, about 83% of which appear only once. The source material was CD4+ or CD8+ T cells sorted from blood, sampled in a trial of the OX40 agonist ivuxolimab. These receptors originate from an adult with an advanced solid tumor such as melanoma, head and neck, liver or kidney cancer. The CDR3 runs from the conserved cysteine through the conserved F or W. A D gene is named only where the DNA matches it firmly. Clone size is shown for a subset of rows, as once, few, many or a class of expanded clone.

V gene: TRBV7-8
D gene: .
J gene: TRBJ1-4
clone size: .
CDR3 DNA: TGTGCCAGCAGCTTAGATAGTCAGGGGAATGAAAAACTGTTTTTT
CDR3 protein: CASSLDSQGNEKLFF

V gene: TRBV9
D gene: .
J gene: TRBJ2-3
clone size: once
CDR3 DNA: TGTGCCAGCAGCGTAGAGGGGATCACAGATACGCAGTATTTT
CDR3 protein: CASSVEGITDTQYF

V gene: TRBV28
D gene: .
J gene: TRBJ2-7
clone size: .
CDR3 DNA: TGTGCCAGCAGCTTTCGCATGGGGAACGAGCAGTACTTC
CDR3 protein: CASSFRMGNEQYF

V gene: TRBV4-3
D gene: .
J gene: TRBJ2-1
clone size: .
CDR3 DNA: TGCGCCAGCAGCCAAGTCCTCCCCTGGGTAGAAGGCAATGAGCAGTTCTTC
CDR3 protein: CASSQVLPWVEGNEQFF

V gene: TRBV5-6
D gene: TRBD1
J gene: TRBJ2-7
clone size: .
CDR3 DNA: TGTGCCAGCAGCAGCCCGGGACAGGGGCTCGAGCAGTACTTC
CDR3 protein: CASSSPGQGLEQYF

V gene: TRBV6-1
D gene: TRBD1
J gene: TRBJ1-1
clone size: .
CDR3 DNA: TGTGCCAGCCAGGACAGGGCGTTTGTCACTGAAGCTTTCTTT
CDR3 protein: CASQDRAFVTEAFF

V gene: TRBV19
D gene: .
J gene: TRBJ1-1
clone size: .
CDR3 DNA: TGTGCCAGTAGTATTGGCTTCCGGGGGGCTTTCTTT
CDR3 protein: CASSIGFRGAFF

V gene: TRBV9
D gene: .
J gene: TRBJ2-3
clone size: .
CDR3 DNA: TGTGCCAGCAGCGGCAGGTTCAGCACAGATACGCAGTATTTT
CDR3 protein: CASSGRFSTDTQYF

V gene: TRBV4-2
D gene: .
J gene: TRBJ2-1
clone size: .
CDR3 DNA: TGTGCCAGCGAGGACTCCTACAATGAGCAGTTCTTC
CDR3 protein: CASEDSYNEQFF

V gene: TRBV27
D gene: .
J gene: TRBJ2-1
clone size: .
CDR3 DNA: TGTGCCAGCAGTTCCCACAATGAGCAGTTCTTC
CDR3 protein: CASSSHNEQFF

V gene: TRBV7-9
D gene: TRBD2
J gene: TRBJ2-7
clone size: .
CDR3 DNA: TGTGCCAGCAGCCACGGACTAGTCGGCGAGCAGTACTTC
CDR3 protein: CASSHGLVGEQYF

V gene: TRBV27
D gene: .
J gene: TRBJ2-5
clone size: .
CDR3 DNA: TGTGCCAGCAGTTTAAGGACTGGGGCTTATTGGACCCAGTACTTC
CDR3 protein: CASSLRTGAYWTQYF

V gene: TRBV7-7
D gene: .
J gene: TRBJ2-7
clone size: .
CDR3 DNA: TGTGCTAGCAGCTTAGGGGCAGGGGTGGGCGAGCAGTACTTC
CDR3 protein: CASSLGAGVGEQYF

V gene: TRBV28
D gene: .
J gene: TRBJ2-7
clone size: few
CDR3 DNA: TGTGCCAGCAGTTTTGTCAACGGGTACGAGCAGTACTTC
CDR3 protein: CASSFVNGYEQYF

V gene: TRBV13
D gene: .
J gene: TRBJ1-4
clone size: once
CDR3 DNA: TGTGCCAGCAGCTTAAAAGTGGGGGCTAATGAAAAACTGTTTTTT
CDR3 protein: CASSLKVGANEKLFF

V gene: TRBV5-6
D gene: .
J gene: TRBJ1-5
clone size: .
CDR3 DNA: TGTGCCAGCAGCTTGGATCCCCAGGGCAATCAGCCCCAGCATTTT
CDR3 protein: CASSLDPQGNQPQHF

V gene: TRBV6-5
D gene: .
J gene: TRBJ1-2
clone size: .
CDR3 DNA: TGTGCCAGCAGTTACGGCGTTGGAGAAGGCTACACCTTC
CDR3 protein: CASSYGVGEGYTF

V gene: TRBV6-1
D gene: TRBD1
J gene: TRBJ2-5
clone size: .
CDR3 DNA: TGTGCTACCCAGACAGGGTCAGGAGAGACCCAGTACTTC
CDR3 protein: CATQTGSGETQYF

V gene: TRBV19
D gene: .
J gene: TRBJ2-3
clone size: .
CDR3 DNA: TGTGCCAGCTCAAACCCATTAGGGAATACGCAGTATTTT
CDR3 protein: CASSNPLGNTQYF

V gene: TRBV7-9
D gene: .
J gene: TRBJ1-5
clone size: few
CDR3 DNA: TGTGCCAGCAGTTCCACAGGTCCCGGGGATCAGCCCCAGCATTTT
CDR3 protein: CASSSTGPGDQPQHF

V gene: TRBV6-6
D gene: .
J gene: TRBJ1-1
clone size: .
CDR3 DNA: TGTGCCAGCAGTTACTCGGAAGGGAACACTGAAGCTTTCTTT
CDR3 protein: CASSYSEGNTEAFF

V gene: TRBV12-5
D gene: .
J gene: TRBJ1-5
clone size: .
CDR3 DNA: TGTGCTAGTGGTTTGGTGGCGTCGCTTCATAGCAATCAGCCCCAGCATTTT
CDR3 protein: CASGLVASLHSNQPQHF

V gene: TRBV14
D gene: .
J gene: TRBJ1-2
clone size: .
CDR3 DNA: TGTGCCAGCAGCCAAGGACCTATGATTATGAACGGCTACACCTTC
CDR3 protein: CASSQGPMIMNGYTF

V gene: TRBV29-1
D gene: .
J gene: TRBJ2-2
clone size: .
CDR3 DNA: TGCAGCGTTGAAGGAGGGGATGTGGGGGAGCTGTTTTTT
CDR3 protein: CSVEGGDVGELFF

V gene: TRBV19
D gene: .
J gene: TRBJ1-5
clone size: medium-sized
CDR3 DNA: TGTGCCAGTAGTATTGAGACAGAATATCAGCCCCAGCATTTT
CDR3 protein: CASSIETEYQPQHF

V gene: TRBV9
D gene: .
J gene: TRBJ2-3
clone size: .
CDR3 DNA: TGTGCCAGCAGCGCCGCAGATACGCAGTATTTT
CDR3 protein: CASSAADTQYF

V gene: TRBV2
D gene: .
J gene: TRBJ2-7
clone size: .
CDR3 DNA: TGTGCCAGCAGCCTGAGGGAGTTGTCGGTTGGGTACGAGCAGTACTTC
CDR3 protein: CASSLRELSVGYEQYF

V gene: TRBV6-1
D gene: .
J gene: TRBJ2-6
clone size: .
CDR3 DNA: TGTGCCAGCAGTGATAACGTCAACTCTGGGGCCAACGTCCTGACTTTC
CDR3 protein: CASSDNVNSGANVLTF

V gene: TRBV2
D gene: TRBD1
J gene: TRBJ1-2
clone size: .
CDR3 DNA: TGTGCCAGCACCGGATCCTTCGTGGGACAGGGTGGCTACACCTTC
CDR3 protein: CASTGSFVGQGGYTF

V gene: TRBV21-1
D gene: .
J gene: TRBJ1-4
clone size: .
CDR3 DNA: TGTGCCAGCAGCAAAGGCGCCCTGGGAAAACTGTTTTTT
CDR3 protein: CASSKGALGKLFF

V gene: TRBV7-2
D gene: TRBD2
J gene: TRBJ2-5
clone size: .
CDR3 DNA: TGTGCCAGCAGCAAAGTATCGTTAGCGGGGGGGCCGGGAGAGACCCAGTACTTC
CDR3 protein: CASSKVSLAGGPGETQYF

V gene: TRBV6-4
D gene: TRBD2
J gene: TRBJ2-1
clone size: .
CDR3 DNA: TGTGCCAGCAGCCCAAGCGGGGGGGCCGTAAATGAGCAGTTCTTC
CDR3 protein: CASSPSGGAVNEQFF

V gene: TRBV2
D gene: TRBD2
J gene: TRBJ2-4
clone size: once
CDR3 DNA: TGTGCCAGCAGGGAAAGCGGGGGAGGTTGGGAAAACATTCAGTACTTC
CDR3 protein: CASRESGGGWENIQYF

V gene: TRBV9
D gene: .
J gene: TRBJ1-6
clone size: .
CDR3 DNA: TGTGCCAGCAGCGTAGTGGGATCCAATTCACCCCTCCACTTT
CDR3 protein: CASSVVGSNSPLHF

V gene: TRBV28
D gene: .
J gene: TRBJ1-1
clone size: .
CDR3 DNA: TGTGCCAGCAGACCGAATTCGGAAACAGGGAGAGGTGAAGCTTTCTTT
CDR3 protein: CASRPNSETGRGEAFF

V gene: TRBV11-2
D gene: .
J gene: TRBJ2-7
clone size: .
CDR3 DNA: TGTGCCAGCAGCCTAACATACGAGCAGTACTTC
CDR3 protein: CASSLTYEQYF

V gene: TRBV6-1
D gene: .
J gene: TRBJ1-5
clone size: .
CDR3 DNA: TGTGCCAGCAGGATGACACTTAGCAATCAGCCCCAGCATTTT
CDR3 protein: CASRMTLSNQPQHF

V gene: TRBV29-1
D gene: .
J gene: TRBJ1-4
clone size: .
CDR3 DNA: TGCAGCGCATCGGGCGGGGGAGGCGAAAAACTGTTTTTT
CDR3 protein: CSASGGGGEKLFF

V gene: TRBV9
D gene: .
J gene: TRBJ1-3
clone size: .
CDR3 DNA: TGTGCCAGCAGCGTAGATGCTTTCTCTGGAAACACCATATATTTT
CDR3 protein: CASSVDAFSGNTIYF

V gene: TRBV5-4
D gene: .
J gene: TRBJ2-1
clone size: .
CDR3 DNA: TGTGCCAGCAGCCCGGGCAACAGATACAATGAGCAGTTCTTC
CDR3 protein: CASSPGNRYNEQFF

V gene: TRBV19
D gene: TRBD1
J gene: TRBJ1-5
clone size: .
CDR3 DNA: TGTGCCAGTACCCCGACAGGGTACCAGCCCCAGCATTTT
CDR3 protein: CASTPTGYQPQHF

V gene: TRBV27
D gene: .
J gene: TRBJ1-4
clone size: .
CDR3 DNA: TGTGCCAGCAGTAACTTGTGGTGGGGAAAACTGTTTTTT
CDR3 protein: CASSNLWWGKLFF

V gene: TRBV7-5
D gene: .
J gene: TRBJ1-2
clone size: .
CDR3 DNA: TGTGTCAGAAGCTTGAACTATGGCTACACCTTC
CDR3 protein: CVRSLNYGYTF